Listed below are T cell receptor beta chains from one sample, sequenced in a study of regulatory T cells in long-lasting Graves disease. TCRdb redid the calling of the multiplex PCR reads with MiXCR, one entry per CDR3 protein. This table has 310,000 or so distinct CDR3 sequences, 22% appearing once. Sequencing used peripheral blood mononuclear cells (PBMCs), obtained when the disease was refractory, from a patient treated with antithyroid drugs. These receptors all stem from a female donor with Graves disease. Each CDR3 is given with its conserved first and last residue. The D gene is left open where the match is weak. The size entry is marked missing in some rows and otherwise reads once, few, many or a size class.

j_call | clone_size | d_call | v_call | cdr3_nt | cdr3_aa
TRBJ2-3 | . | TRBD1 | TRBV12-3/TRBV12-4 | TGTGCCAGCAGCCCCGGGACAGGGTTGTATTTT | CASSPGTGLYF
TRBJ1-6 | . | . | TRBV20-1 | TGCAGTGCTAGACGCCCGGACAGTAATAATTCACCCCTCCACTTT | CSARRPDSNNSPLHF
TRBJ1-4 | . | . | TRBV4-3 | TGCGCCAGCAGCCAAGAAGCTGGGGGGGCGCCCAATGAAAAACTGTTTTTT | CASSQEAGGAPNEKLFF
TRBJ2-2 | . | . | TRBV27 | TGTGCCAGCAGTTTATCAGGGGAGGTCACCGGGGAGCTGTTTTTT | CASSLSGEVTGELFF
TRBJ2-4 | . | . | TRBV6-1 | TGTGCCAGCAGCGAGGGTGACTTAGCCAAAAACATTCAGTACTTC | CASSEGDLAKNIQYF
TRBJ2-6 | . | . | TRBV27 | TGTGCCAGCGTGGCCGTAGGCGCAAGCTCTGGGGCCAACGTCCTGACTTTC | CASVAVGASSGANVLTF
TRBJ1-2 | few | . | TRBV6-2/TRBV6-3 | TGTGCCAGCAGCCCTGGCCCCTCTACTTCCACCTTC | CASSPGPSTSTF
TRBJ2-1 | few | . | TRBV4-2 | TGTGCCAGCAGCCAAGATTCCGCCTACAATGAGCAGTTCTTC | CASSQDSAYNEQFF
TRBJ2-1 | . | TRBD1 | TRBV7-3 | TGTGCCAGCAGCCCAAGGACAGGGAGCTCCTACAATGAGCAGTTCTTC | CASSPRTGSSYNEQFF
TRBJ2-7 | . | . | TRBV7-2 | TGTGCCAGCAGCATCCCGACAGAGAGCCTTTCCTACGAGCAGTACTTC | CASSIPTESLSYEQYF
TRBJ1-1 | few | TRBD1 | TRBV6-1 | TGTGCCAGCAGCAAATTACCGGGACAGGGGGTGAACACTGAAGCTTTCTTT | CASSKLPGQGVNTEAFF
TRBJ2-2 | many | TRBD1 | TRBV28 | TGTGCCAGCAGCGGACAGGGCCCCGGGGAGCTGTTTTTT | CASSGQGPGELFF
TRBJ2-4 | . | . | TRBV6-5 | TGTGCCAGCAGTTACCTTGGGATCGGCCAGGGCAAAAACATTCAGTACTTC | CASSYLGIGQGKNIQYF
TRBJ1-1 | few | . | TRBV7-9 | TGTGCCAGCAGCTTAGGTGCAGGGGTGAACACTGAAGCTTTCTTT | CASSLGAGVNTEAFF
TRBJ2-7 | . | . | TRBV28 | TGTGCCAGCAGTTTAAAAGGTTTCGGCAGAACCCCCTACGAGCAGTACTTC | CASSLKGFGRTPYEQYF
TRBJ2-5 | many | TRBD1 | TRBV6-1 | TGTGCCAGCAGCCCTACAACCGCAGGGGGTCACCAAGAGACCCAGTACTTC | CASSPTTAGGHQETQYF
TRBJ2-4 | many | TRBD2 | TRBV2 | TGTGCCAGCAGTCTCCTCGGGGGGGAACTAGCCAAAAACATTCAGTACTTC | CASSLLGGELAKNIQYF
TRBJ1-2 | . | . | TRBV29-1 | TGCAGCGTTGTAGGAGGGAGGGGGTCCAACTATGGCTACACCTTC | CSVVGGRGSNYGYTF
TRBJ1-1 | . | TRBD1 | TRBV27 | TGTGCCAGCGCCCCCGGGACAGGGTTTACTGAAGCTTTCTTT | CASAPGTGFTEAFF
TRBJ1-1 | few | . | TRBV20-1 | TGCAGTGCTAGAGATGAAGAAATGAACACTGAAGCTTTCTTT | CSARDEEMNTEAFF
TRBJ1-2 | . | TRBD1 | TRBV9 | TGTGCCAGCAGCGTCACCGGGACAGCAACTAACTATGGCTACACCTTC | CASSVTGTATNYGYTF
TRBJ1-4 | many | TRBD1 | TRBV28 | TGTGCCAGCAGACCCAGGGGGTTCTCGGTTTATGTGGAAAAACTGTTTTTT | CASRPRGFSVYVEKLFF
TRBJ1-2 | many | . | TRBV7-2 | TGTGCCAGCAGCCGGCGGGCCGAGGGAGGCTACACCTTC | CASSRRAEGGYTF
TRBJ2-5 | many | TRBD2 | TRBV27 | TGTGCCAGCAGGCTAGCGGGAGAAGAGACCCAGTACTTC | CASRLAGEETQYF
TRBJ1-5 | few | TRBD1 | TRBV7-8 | TGTGCCAGCAGCCGCTCGGGAGGAGGGGGCGATCAGCCCCAGCATTTT | CASSRSGGGGDQPQHF
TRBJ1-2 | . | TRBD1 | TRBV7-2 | TGTGCCAGCAGCACGCAGGGGGTGATGGACTACACCTTC | CASSTQGVMDYTF
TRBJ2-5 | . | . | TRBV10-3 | TGTGCCATCAGTGGGGGGAAAGGAACAGGACAAGAGACCCAGTACTTC | CAISGGKGTGQETQYF
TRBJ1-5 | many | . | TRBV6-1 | TGTGCCAGCAGGGACAGTAGCAATCAGCCCCAGCATTTT | CASRDSSNQPQHF
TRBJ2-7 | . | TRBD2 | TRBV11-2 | TGTGCCAGCAGCCGCAGGACTAGCGGGAGATTCAACGAGCAGTACTTC | CASSRRTSGRFNEQYF
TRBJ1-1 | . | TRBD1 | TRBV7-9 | TGTGCCAGCAGCCGCGGCGAGACAGGGGACACTGAAGCTTTCTTT | CASSRGETGDTEAFF
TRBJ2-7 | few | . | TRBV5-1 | TGCGCCAGCAGCTTTAACAGGGCCCTGCCACCGTACGAGCAGTACTTC | CASSFNRALPPYEQYF
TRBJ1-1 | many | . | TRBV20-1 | TGCAGTGCTAGCCTCCACCGGCAGTCAAACACTGAAGCTTTCTTT | CSASLHRQSNTEAFF
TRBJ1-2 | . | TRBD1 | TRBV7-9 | TGTGCCAGCAGCTTATCTACGGACAGGGGGATTCGTGGCTACACCTTC | CASSLSTDRGIRGYTF
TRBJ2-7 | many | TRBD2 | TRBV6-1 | TGTGCCAGCAGTGTCGGACTAGCGGGGCCCTCCTACGAGCAGTACTTC | CASSVGLAGPSYEQYF
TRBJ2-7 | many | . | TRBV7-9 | TGTGCCAGCAGCTTGACGACAGGCAACTACGAGCAGTACTTC | CASSLTTGNYEQYF
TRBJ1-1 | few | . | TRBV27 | TGTGCCAGCAGTTTATTTCAAATAGACAGGCCTATCATGAACACTGAAGCTTTCTTT | CASSLFQIDRPIMNTEAFF
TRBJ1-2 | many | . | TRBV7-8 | TGTGCCAGCAGCCAGGGGCCCCAGCAATATGGCTACACCTTC | CASSQGPQQYGYTF
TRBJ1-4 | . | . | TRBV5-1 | TGCGCCAGCAGCTTCGACAGTACTAATGAAAAACTGTTTTTT | CASSFDSTNEKLFF
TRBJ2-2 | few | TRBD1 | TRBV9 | TGTGCCAGCAGCGTCCAGGGGGTCACCGGGGAGCTGTTTTTT | CASSVQGVTGELFF
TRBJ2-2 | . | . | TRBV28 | TGTGCCAGCAACAGATTCGCGAACACCGGGGAGCTGTTTTTT | CASNRFANTGELFF
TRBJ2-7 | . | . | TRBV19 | TGTGCCAGTAGTGCGAGAAGTCCTCTCGAGCAGTACTTC | CASSARSPLEQYF
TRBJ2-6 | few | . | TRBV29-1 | TGCAGCGTTGAGGGGGCCAACGTCCTGACTTTC | CSVEGANVLTF
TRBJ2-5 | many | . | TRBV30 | TGTGCCTGGGAGGCGGGGGACAGTCAAGAGACCCAGTACTTC | CAWEAGDSQETQYF
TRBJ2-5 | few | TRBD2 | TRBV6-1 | TGTGCCAGCAGGGCAGGACTAGCGGGAGACGAGACCCAGTACTTC | CASRAGLAGDETQYF
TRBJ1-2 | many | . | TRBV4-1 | TGCGCCAGCAGCCAAGTTGGACAGGGCTACACCTTC | CASSQVGQGYTF
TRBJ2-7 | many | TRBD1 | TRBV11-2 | TGTGCCAGCAGCTTGTTACAGGGGCGAGGAGCATACGAGCAGTACTTC | CASSLLQGRGAYEQYF
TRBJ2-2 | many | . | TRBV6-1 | TGTGCCAGCGTCAGGGGCCCTACCGGGGAGCTGTTTTTT | CASVRGPTGELFF
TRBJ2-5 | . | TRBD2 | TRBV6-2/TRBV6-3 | TGTGCCAGCACGGGGGGTTGGGAGACCCAGTACTTC | CASTGGWETQYF
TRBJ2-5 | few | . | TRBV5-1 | TGCGCCAGCAGCTTGGCGGCTACCACCCACCAAGAGACCCAGTACTTC | CASSLAATTHQETQYF
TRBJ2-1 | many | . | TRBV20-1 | TGCAGTGCTAGAGATACGGCGTTGCAGGGTTACAATGAGCAGTTCTTC | CSARDTALQGYNEQFF
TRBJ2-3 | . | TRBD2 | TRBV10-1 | TGCGCCAGCAGTGAGAAGGGGCTAGCGGGAACGGATACGCAGTATTTT | CASSEKGLAGTDTQYF
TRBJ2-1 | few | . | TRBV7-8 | TGTGCCAGCAGCAGCAAGCGGACGGGACGAAACTCCTACAATGAGCAGTTCTTC | CASSSKRTGRNSYNEQFF
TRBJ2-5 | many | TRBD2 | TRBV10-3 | TGTGCCATCAGTGCGGAGTCGGGAGGAGCCCAGTACTTC | CAISAESGGAQYF
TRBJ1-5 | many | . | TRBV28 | TGTGCCAGCAGGGGGGCCTTGGGGACCCGAAATCAGCCCCAGCATTTT | CASRGALGTRNQPQHF
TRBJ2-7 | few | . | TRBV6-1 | TGTGCCAGCAGAGGGTGGGCGGGAACCTACGAGCAGTACTTC | CASRGWAGTYEQYF
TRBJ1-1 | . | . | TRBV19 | TGTGCCAGCCCCTGGCGGACTGAAGCTTTCTTT | CASPWRTEAFF